The sequence of this TCR beta chain was determined in a study of vaccination and CD4 T cells after COVID-19. Sequencing of DNA taken from cultured CD4+ T cells relied on the Oncomine TCR Beta short-read assay. The template was genomic DNA from cultured CD4+ T cells. TCRdb itself ran the PCR reads through MiXCR, one entry per CDR3 protein. The table records 15,000 or so distinct CDR3 sequences, 25% to 30% of them present only once. In regard to this clonotype: Its antigen remains unknown.

The CDR3 spans 14 residues. V gave up 4 bases and J gave up 8 bases, with 16 bases separating them. Germline CDR1 and CDR2: SGHRS and YFSETQ. Treatment given: roughly 11-day PBMC culture with coronavirus spike peptide pools or control peptides (ViraFEST assay). Peptide pool stimulation in ViraFEST expanded antigen-specific T cells, whose TCRs were then sequenced. The positive PCR dates, which preceded the US Alpha, Beta and Delta variants, fell between March and December 2020. After culture for about ten days, isolation of CD4+ T cells was performed by negative selection. The receptor comes from a human donor with COVID-19. This sequence joins TRBV5-1 and TRBJ2-1; D perhaps matches TRBD1 (6 bases). The source material was cultured CD4+ T cells from blood. CDR3 amino acids: CASSTRPGVDEQFF. The CDR3 region has the DNA TGCGCCAGCAGCACACGACCAGGGGTGGATGAGCAGTTCTTC.